The 18 T cell receptor beta chains below come from one sample, sequenced in a study of cytomegalovirus exposure and HLA in healthy donors. Only in-frame clones appear in the TCRdb table, and some are missing; sequencing was by immunoSEQ multiplex PCR. The sample contains hundreds of thousands of clones, approximately 87% of which appear only once. The specimen was PBMCs. Receptors originate from a woman aged 18 to 35 in good health and CMV-seronegative.

V usage is TRBV6-6 and J usage is TRBJ2-7; D might be TRBD1 (6 bases). Trimming stripped 5 bases from V and 0 bases from J, with 11 bases between. The CDR3 is 14 residues long. Per the germline V gene, CDR1 is MNHNY and CDR2 is SVGAGI (reference sequence). The chain's CDR3 is CASSLQGPSYEQYF. The CDR3 coding sequence is TGTGCCAGCAGTCTCCAGGGGCCCTCCTACGAGCAGTACTTC.

The chain joins TRBV5-4 to TRBJ2-2; D is possibly TRBD2 (6 bases). Germline V CDR1 and CDR2: SGHNT, YYREEE (reference sequence). V gave up 4 bases and J gave up 4 bases, with 17 bases separating them. This CDR3 spans 16 amino acids. The CDR3 reads CASSGGSSRVTGELFF. The CDR3 nucleotides are TGTGCCAGCAGCGGAGGGTCTAGTAGGGTCACCGGGGAGCTGTTTTTT.

The chain combines TRBV11-2 with TRBJ1-2, with a possible D match to TRBD1 (6 bases). V was clipped by 5 bases and J by 8 bases, with 12 bases between them. The CDR3 runs to 12 residues. Germline V gene sequence: CDR1 SGHAT, CDR2 FQNNGV. The CDR3 region is CASSPDRRGYTF. The CDR3 bases are TGTGCCAGCAGCCCTGACAGGCGCGGCTACACCTTC.

The chain combines TRBV29-1 with TRBJ2-7; 8 bases line up with TRBD2. The V and J ends lost 1 base and 3 bases, in that order; junction bases with no gene match: 8. The CDR3 totals 15 residues. Germline V gene data show CDR1 as SQVTM and CDR2 as ANQGSEA. The CDR3 coding sequence is TGCAGCGTTGAAGGGGGGGGCCTAGCGGGCTACGAGCAGTACTTC. Protein product: CSVEGGGLAGYEQYF.

The chain recombines TRBV9 with TRBJ2-1, with 10 nucleotides matching TRBD1. Per germline, CDR1 SGDLS and CDR2 YYNGEE. The V segment lost 3 bases and the J segment 4 bases; nucleotides outside the gene matches: 7. The CDR3 covers 16 residues. The CDR3 spells CASSARRTGGYNEQFF. CDR3 nucleotides: TGTGCCAGCAGCGCCCGACGGACAGGGGGGTACAATGAGCAGTTCTTC.

This chain joins TRBV10-2 and TRBJ2-1; D gene unclear. The length of the CDR3 is 11 residues. The V and J ends lost 8 bases and 8 bases respectively, with 10 bases between them. In germline, CDR1 is WSHSY, CDR2 SAAADI. CDR3 DNA sequence: TGCGCCAGCGTGGCATTCGATGAGCAGTTCTTC. It translates to CASVAFDEQFF.

The J gene is TRBJ2-7, the V gene TRBV6-5; the match to TRBD2 covers 14 bases. The germline V gene has CDR1 MNHEY and CDR2 SVGAGI. V shed 6 bases and J 6 bases; nucleotides not matched to a gene: 4. The CDR3 is 14 amino acids. Here the CDR3 DNA reads TGTGCCAGCAGGGGACTAGCGGGAGCTATCGAGCAGTACTTC. Protein: CASRGLAGAIEQYF.

This clone has just one count. V usage is TRBV2 and J usage is TRBJ2-2, with D perhaps TRBD1 (6 bases). Per the germline V gene, CDR1 is SNHLY and CDR2 is FYNNEI. V was trimmed by 8 bases and J by 5 bases, leaving 15 bases between them. The CDR3 is 14 amino acids. The CDR3 DNA reads as TGTGCCAGCGTCCTGGGGGCGAGAACCGGGGAGCTGTTTTTT. Translation gives CASVLGARTGELFF.

This chain uses TRBV4-1 with TRBJ2-7; D might be TRBD2 (5 bases). Germline loops: CDR1 MGHRA, CDR2 YSYEKL. The CDR3 runs to 14 residues. The V gene lost 2 bases and the J gene lost 4 bases, with 12 bases spanning the gap. The CDR3 protein is CASSQTPPGYEQYF. CDR3 sequence (DNA): TGCGCCAGCAGCCAAACCCCGCCGGGGTACGAGCAGTACTTC.

The rearrangement uses TRBV30 and TRBJ1-6; possibly TRBD1 for D (5 bases). V lost 4 bases, J lost 0 bases, and 13 bases lay in between. From germline, CDR1 is GTSNPN and CDR2 SVGIG (reference sequence). There are 16 residues in the CDR3. In DNA form, the CDR3 reads TGTGCCTGGAAGGGGCAAGCAAACTCCTATAATTCACCCCTCCACTTT. Translation gives CAWKGQANSYNSPLHF. Drawing the rest from reference TRBV30 and TRBJ1-6, the complete variable domain is SQTIHQWPATLVQPVGSPLSLECTVEGTSNPNLYWYRQAAGRGLQLLFYSVGIGQISSEVPQNLSASRPQDRQFILSSKKLLLSDSGFYLCAWKGQANSYNSPLHFGNGTRLTVT.

This clone was seen just once. The chain carries TRBV29-1 and TRBJ1-4; unclear D gene. V lost 4 bases and J lost 4, with 22 bases in between. Germline loops: CDR1 SQVTM, CDR2 ANQGSEA. The CDR3 length is 17 residues. The CDR3: CSVGTRTATGLNEKLFF. In DNA, the CDR3 is TGCAGCGTTGGGACGAGGACGGCGACCGGACTTAATGAAAAACTGTTTTTT.

A single count supports this clone. V usage is TRBV11-2 and J usage is TRBJ2-7; no clear D. In germline, CDR1 is SGHAT, CDR2 FQNNGV. The germline V and J ends were trimmed by 1 base and 9 bases, with 7 bases remaining between them. The length of the CDR3 is 11 residues. The CDR3, as DNA: TGTGCCAGCAGCTTAGGTTTCGCGCAGTACTTC. Its protein product is CASSLGFAQYF. Looking up the rest from reference TRBV11-2 and TRBJ2-7 gives the full variable domain: EAGVAQSPRYKIIEKRQSVAFWCNPISGHATLYWYQQILGQGPKLLIQFQNNGVVDDSQLPKDRFSAERLKGVDSTLKIQPAKLEDSAVYLCASSLGFAQYFGPGTRLTVT.

The V call is TRBV30, the J call TRBJ1-4, with TRBD1 matching 7 bases. There are 14 residues in the CDR3. CDR1 GTSNPN and CDR2 SVGIG come from the germline V gene (reference sequence). Trimming took 0 bases from V and 7 from J; bases not matched to a gene: 5. This CDR3 reads CAWSVQGLFEKLFF. DNA for the CDR3: TGTGCCTGGAGTGTACAGGGGCTTTTTGAAAAACTGTTTTTT.

The genes are TRBV27 and TRBJ1-1; the D gene is possibly TRBD1 (6 bases). This CDR3 spans 15 amino acids. Germline values: CDR1 MNHEY, CDR2 SMNVEV (reference sequence). Between the trimmed V and J ends, which lost 6 bases and 3 bases, there was a span of 17 bases. CDR3 in DNA: TGTGCCAGCAGCCGAAATCCAGGGGTTTACACTGAAGCTTTCTTT. Encoded protein: CASSRNPGVYTEAFF.

This chain joins TRBV5-1 and TRBJ2-3; 9 bases match TRBD2. Germline values: CDR1 SGHRS, CDR2 YFSETQ. The CDR3 has 21 residues. The V gene end was trimmed by 4 bases and the J gene end by 0 bases; junction bases not matched to a gene: 21. The CDR3 coding sequence is TGCGCCAGCAGCACCGGGACCGGCGGGAGGGCTGGGGACTCGAGCACAGATACGCAGTATTTT. It specifies CASSTGTGGRAGDSSTDTQYF.

The rearrangement uses TRBV9 and TRBJ2-1; 7 nucleotides align to TRBD1. Germline V CDR1 and CDR2: SGDLS, YYNGEE. Losses at the gene ends were 4 bases for V and 8 bases for J; bases not matched to a gene: 12. The CDR3 covers 15 residues. CDR3 protein: CASSPRDSRTDEQFF. The DNA for the CDR3 is TGTGCCAGCAGCCCCCGGGACAGTCGAACCGATGAGCAGTTCTTC.

Written as DNA, the CDR3 is TGTGCCAGTAGTATTAGTAGCGGGGCCTACAATGAGCAGTTCTTC. Its translation is CASSISSGAYNEQFF. The chain combines TRBV19 with TRBJ2-1; TRBD2 agrees at 8 bases. Germline V gene sequence: CDR1 LNHDA, CDR2 SQIVND (reference sequence). J gave up 2 bases and V 3 bases, and 3 bases lay outside the gene matches. This CDR3 comprises 15 residues.

The chain employs TRBV6-5 and TRBJ1-4, with 7 bases lining up with TRBD1. This CDR3 region has 16 residues. Germline CDR1 and CDR2: MNHEY and SVGAGI. The J segment lost 0 bases and the V segment lost 4 bases, leaving 5 bases of the junction unmatched. The DNA for the CDR3 is TGTGCCAGCAGTTCCACCGGGACAGCAACTAATGAAAAACTGTTTTTT. Translated: CASSSTGTATNEKLFF.